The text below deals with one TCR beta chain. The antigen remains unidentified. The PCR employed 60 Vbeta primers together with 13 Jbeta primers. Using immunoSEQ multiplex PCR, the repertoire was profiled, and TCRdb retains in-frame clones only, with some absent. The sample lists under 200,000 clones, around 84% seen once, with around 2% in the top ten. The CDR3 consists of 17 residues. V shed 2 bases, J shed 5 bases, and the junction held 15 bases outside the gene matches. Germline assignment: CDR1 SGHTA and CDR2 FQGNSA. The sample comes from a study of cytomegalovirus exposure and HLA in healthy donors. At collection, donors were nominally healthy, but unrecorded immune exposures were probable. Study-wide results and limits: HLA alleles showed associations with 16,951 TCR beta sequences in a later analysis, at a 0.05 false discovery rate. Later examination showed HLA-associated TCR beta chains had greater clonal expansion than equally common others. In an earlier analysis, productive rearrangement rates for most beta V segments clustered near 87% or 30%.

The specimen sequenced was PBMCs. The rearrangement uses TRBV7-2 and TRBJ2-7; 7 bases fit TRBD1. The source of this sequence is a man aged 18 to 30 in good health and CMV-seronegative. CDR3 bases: TGTGCCAGCAGCTTACAACCCCAGTGGACAGGATCCAACGAGCAGTACTTC. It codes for CASSLQPQWTGSNEQYF.